This TCR beta chain was found in a study of T cell responses to AZD1222 COVID-19 vaccine. Findings of the study overall: Vaccination with two AZD1222 doses was followed by a rise in Spike-specific TCR breadth and depth.

With regard to this clone: Its specificity is unknown.

V was trimmed by 2 bases and J by 0 bases, leaving 5 bases between them. CDR3 length equals 14 residues. The germline CDR1 and CDR2 sequences are SGHVS and FQNEAQ. Sequencing was performed with immunoSEQ multiplex PCR; in TCRdb, only in-frame clones are kept and a portion is missing. This table has some 120,000 clones, 70% to 90% appearing once. Source: peripheral blood, taken on day 0 of AZD1222 vaccination. This sequence was found in an adult in good health. This chain connects TRBV7-8 to TRBJ1-5; D gene unclear. This CDR3 reads CASSLFYSNQPQHF. The CDR3 DNA reads TGTGCCAGCAGCTTATTTTATAGCAATCAGCCCCAGCATTTT.